Detailed here is one T cell receptor (beta chain). Sequencing used immunoSEQ multiplex PCR; TCRdb keeps in-frame clones, though not all of them. The repertoire holds over 400,000 clones, with approximately 78% as singletons. These data belong to a study of shared clonotypes between healthy human individuals. The germline V gene has CDR1 MDHEN and CDR2 SYDVKM. This CDR3 contains 12 residues. V was cut by 5 bases and J by 4 bases, with 8 bases left in between. This TCR derives from a woman aged 40-49 years in good health. Some clones in this sample may be carry-over from other donors' samples. Source material: PBMCs. The rearrangement links TRBV28 to TRBJ1-1; no firm D call. The CDR3 here is CASSGRSTEAFF. The CDR3 nucleotides read TGTGCCAGCAGTGGGAGGAGCACTGAAGCTTTCTTT. Full variable domain (rest looked up from reference TRBV28 and TRBJ1-1): DVKVTQSSRYLVKRTGEKVFLECVQDMDHENMFWYRQDPGLGLRLIYFSYDVKMKEKGDIPEGYSVSREKKERFSLILESASTNQTSMYLCASSGRSTEAFFGQGTRLTVV.